The 31 T cell receptor beta chains below were found in one sample sequenced in a study of T cell responses to AZD1222 COVID-19 vaccine. The protocol was immunoSEQ multiplex PCR, while the TCRdb copy is restricted to in-frame clones and leaves out a portion. The data hold 80,000 or so clones, with 90% observed a single time. Specimen: peripheral blood, collected on day 0 of AZD1222 vaccination. The receptor set was obtained from an adult in good health.

This chain uses TRBV11-2 with TRBJ1-6; D unclear. The CDR3 is 14 residues long. The germline CDR1 and CDR2 sequences are SGHAT and FQNNGV. The V gene lost 4 bases and the J gene lost 10 bases, with 14 bases spanning the gap. In DNA form, the CDR3 reads TGTGCCAGCAGCTACCTCCTGGACGGCTCACCCCTCCACTTT. It yields the protein CASSYLLDGSPLHF.

DNA for the CDR3: TGTGCCAGCAGCCAACTAGTAGCGGGGCCCTACAATGAGCAGTTCTTC. Translating it yields CASSQLVAGPYNEQFF. V gene TRBV3-1 (or the pseudogene TRBV3-2) combines with J gene TRBJ2-1; 8 nucleotides line up with TRBD2. V dropped 2 bases and J dropped 2; count of bases not matched to a gene: 5. CDR1 and CDR2 (germline): LGHDT, YNNKEL (reference sequence). The CDR3 covers 16 residues.

Only one count was recorded for this clone. The chain employs TRBV18 and TRBJ2-1; D is unclear. CDR3 size: 15 residues. CDR1 and CDR2 (germline): KGHSH, LQKENI. V gave up 2 bases and J gave up 5 bases, with 13 bases separating them. CDR3 sequence: CASSPLRVVNNEQFF. CDR3 coding DNA: TGTGCCAGCTCACCATTAAGGGTTGTCAACAATGAGCAGTTCTTC.

This clone was seen more than once but under ten times. The chain recombines TRBV7-8 with TRBJ2-7; D remains ambiguous. The CDR3 extends over 14 amino acids. Germline assignment: CDR1 SGHVS and CDR2 FQNEAQ. Trimming took 5 bases from V and 5 from J, leaving 16 bases between them. The CDR3 here is CASSLRTSTHEQYF. CDR3 DNA: TGTGCCAGCAGCCTTAGGACGAGTACCCACGAGCAGTACTTC.

This chain joins TRBV4-2 and TRBJ1-2; D uncertain. The CDR3 has 14 amino acids. V was pared by 0 bases and J by 1 base, with 6 bases between. CDR1 is LGHNA, CDR2 YNFKEQ, per germline. The CDR3 region has the DNA TGTGCCAGCAGCCAAGAGTCAGTTAACTATGGCTACACCTTC. Its protein is CASSQESVNYGYTF.

The chain couples TRBV2 to TRBJ2-5, with 13 bases fitting TRBD2. V shed 6 bases and J 4 bases; nucleotides not matched to a gene: 5. Germline V lookup: CDR1 SNHLY, CDR2 FYNNEI. The CDR3 length is 15 residues. CDR3 protein: CASSWTSGGGETQYF. The CDR3 nucleotides are TGTGCCAGCAGCTGGACTAGCGGGGGCGGAGAGACCCAGTACTTC.

The V gene is TRBV6-5, the J gene TRBJ2-1; D remains ambiguous. Per the germline V gene, CDR1 is MNHEY and CDR2 is SVGAGI. The CDR3 length is 11 residues. V dropped 6 bases and J dropped 4 bases, with 4 bases sitting between them. CDR3 in amino acids: CASSQYNEQFF. The CDR3 bases are TGTGCCAGCAGCCAATACAATGAGCAGTTCTTC.

This chain joins TRBV7-9 and TRBJ2-5, with D perhaps TRBD2 (5 bases). Germline V gene lookup returns CDR1 SEHNR and CDR2 FQNEAQ (reference sequence). Trimming shortened V by 3 bases and J by 5 bases, and 13 bases separated the two germline ends. The CDR3 has 14 amino acids. The CDR3 coding sequence is TGTGCCAGCAGCTTCAGGAGTTCGGGGGAGACCCAGTACTTC. The encoded protein is CASSFRSSGETQYF.

CDR3 in amino acids: CASSFPPSGSGSFDYGYTF. The CDR3 DNA sequence: TGTGCCAGCAGCTTCCCCCCCTCGGGCTCGGGCAGCTTTGACTATGGCTACACCTTC. The chain joins TRBV7-2 to TRBJ1-2; no clear D. Trimming took off 3 bases at V and 3 bases at J, with 26 bases between the two ends. The CDR3 sequence is 19 residues long. Germline V CDR1 and CDR2: SGHTA, FQGNSA.

This sequence joins TRBV4-3 and TRBJ2-5; 14 positions match TRBD2. The J segment lost 4 bases and the V segment lost 4 bases, leaving 5 bases of the junction unmatched. CDR3 length equals 16 residues. Germline CDR1 is LGHNA and CDR2 is YSLEER. This CDR3 is CASSLTSGGALETQYF. Here the CDR3 DNA reads TGCGCCAGCAGCCTGACTAGCGGGGGGGCCCTAGAGACCCAGTACTTC.

This chain connects TRBV28 to TRBJ2-1, with D tentatively TRBD2 (7 bases). V was trimmed by 6 bases and J by 10 bases, leaving 16 bases between them. Germline CDR1 is MDHEN and CDR2 is SYDVKM. The CDR3 loop spans 13 amino acids. CDR3 nucleotides: TGTGCCAGCAGGCCGAGGACTAGGGGGGAGCAGTTCTTC. Its translation: CASRPRTRGEQFF.

The chain is built from TRBV19 and TRBJ2-7; no firm D call. The CDR3 has 15 amino acids. Deletions cut 5 bases from V and 2 bases from J, with 16 bases between. Germline V lookup: CDR1 LNHDA, CDR2 SQIVND (reference sequence). CDR3 sequence: CASSSTGYSTYEQYF. CDR3 DNA sequence: TGTGCCAGTAGTTCCACTGGATATTCCACCTACGAGCAGTACTTC. Looking up the rest from reference TRBV19 and TRBJ2-7 gives the full variable domain: DGGITQSPKYLFRKEGQNVTLSCEQNLNHDAMYWYRQDPGQGLRLIYYSQIVNDFQKGDIAEGYSVSREKKESFPLTVTSAQKNPTAFYLCASSSTGYSTYEQYFGPGTRLTVT.

V gene TRBV5-1 combines with J gene TRBJ2-1; 8 bases agree with TRBD1. With 2 bases clipped from V and 7 bases from J, the junction kept 8 bases outside the gene matches. Germline CDR1 and CDR2: SGHRS and YFSETQ. The CDR3 spans 15 residues. CDR3 in amino acids: CASSFQGAEGNEQFF. In nucleotides, the CDR3 is TGCGCCAGCAGCTTCCAGGGGGCCGAGGGGAATGAGCAGTTCTTC.

V and J are TRBV11-2 and TRBJ2-1; D not resolved. This CDR3 contains 10 residues. With 5 bases removed from V and 5 bases from J, the gap between germline ends came to 1 base. CDR1 is SGHAT, CDR2 FQNNGV, per germline. The CDR3 protein is CASSHNEQFF. CDR3 bases: TGTGCCAGCAGCCACAATGAGCAGTTCTTC.

The rearrangement links TRBV14 to TRBJ1-1; tentative D call: TRBD1 (6 bases). The CDR3 extends over 17 amino acids. Deletions cut 4 bases from V and 4 bases from J, with 22 bases between. Germline V CDR1 and CDR2: SGHDN, FVKESK. The chain's CDR3 is CASSRLLTGFRVTEAFF. DNA of the CDR3: TGTGCCAGCAGCCGGCTCCTTACAGGGTTCCGCGTCACTGAAGCTTTCTTT.

The chain is built from TRBV11-2 and TRBJ2-1, with 9 bases that match TRBD2. This CDR3 has 14 amino acids. The trim removed 5 bases at V and 8 bases at J, leaving 7 bases unmatched. The germline V gene has CDR1 SGHAT and CDR2 FQNNGV. The CDR3 DNA follows: TGTGCCAGCAGCCGTAGCGGGGGAGTCTATGAGCAGTTCTTC. Translating gives CASSRSGGVYEQFF.

The genes are TRBV5-1 and TRBJ1-5; 8 bases map to TRBD1. The germline V gene encodes CDR1 SGHRS and CDR2 YFSETQ. The V and J ends lost 3 bases and 6 bases, in that order; junction bases with no gene match: 8. The CDR3 runs to 15 residues. The CDR3 here is CASSSTGEGSQPQHF. CDR3 nucleotide sequence: TGCGCCAGCAGCTCGACAGGGGAAGGGAGTCAGCCCCAGCATTTT.

The chain is built from TRBV5-4 and TRBJ2-2, with TRBD2 matching 8 bases. J was trimmed by 7 bases and V by 4 bases; bases with no gene match: 0. Germline V gives CDR1 SGHNT, CDR2 YYREEE (reference sequence). The CDR3 consists of 12 residues. CDR3 sequence reads: CASSGTSGELFF. The CDR3 DNA is TGTGCCAGCAGCGGGACTAGCGGGGAGCTGTTTTTT. The full variable domain, with the rest looked up from reference TRBV5-4 and TRBJ2-2, is ETGVTQSPTHLIKTRGQQVTLRCSSQSGHNTVSWYQQALGQGPQFIFQYYREEENGRGNFPPRFSGLQFPNYSSELNVNALELDDSALYLCASSGTSGELFFGEGSRLTVL.

The rearrangement links TRBV28 to TRBJ2-3, with 10 nucleotides matching TRBD1. This CDR3 contains 16 residues. V lost 8 bases and J lost 4; bases outside the gene matches: 12. CDR1 and CDR2 from the germline V gene are MDHEN and SYDVKM. The DNA of the CDR3 is TGTGCCAGCGGGGGACAGGGGAAAAAAGCTTCAGATACGCAGTATTTT. Translating gives CASGGQGKKASDTQYF.

This clone was detected once. The V gene is TRBV19, the J gene TRBJ1-1; D uncertain. The germline gives CDR1 LNHDA, CDR2 SQIVND (reference sequence). V lost 0 bases and J 11 bases, leaving 13 bases between the germline ends. The CDR3 is 13 amino acids. CDR3 in DNA: TGTGCCAGTAGTATAGAGTTGGGAGCCTGGGCTTTCTTT. Translation gives CASSIELGAWAFF. The entire variable domain, with the rest obtained from reference TRBV19 and TRBJ1-1, is as follows: DGGITQSPKYLFRKEGQNVTLSCEQNLNHDAMYWYRQDPGQGLRLIYYSQIVNDFQKGDIAEGYSVSREKKESFPLTVTSAQKNPTAFYLCASSIELGAWAFFGQGTRLTVV.

This sequence joins TRBV18 and TRBJ2-5; D gene uncertain. Germline assignment: CDR1 KGHSH and CDR2 LQKENI. Trimming pared 6 bases from V and 5 bases from J, leaving 4 bases between. CDR3 length: 10 residues. CDR3 in amino acids: CASSGETQYF. The CDR3 region has the DNA TGTGCCAGCTCTGGGGAGACCCAGTACTTC.

This chain links TRBV7-8 with TRBJ2-7; D gene unclear. The CDR3 has 12 residues. CDR1 and CDR2 from the germline V gene are SGHVS and FQNEAQ. Trimming shortened V by 2 bases and J by 3 bases, and 5 bases separated the two germline ends. CDR3 residues: CASSLLHYEQYF. The CDR3 DNA reads TGTGCCAGCAGCTTATTGCACTACGAGCAGTACTTC.

The gene calls are TRBV6-5 and TRBJ2-7; D is uncertain. Germline CDR1 reads MNHEY; CDR2 reads SVGAGI. Trimming took off 0 bases at V and 3 bases at J, with 9 bases between the two ends. The CDR3 runs 14 residues. The CDR3 region has the DNA TGTGCCAGCAGTTACTCGGCAGGAAACTACGAGCAGTACTTC. It is translated as CASSYSAGNYEQYF.

The CDR3 loop reads CASSHRDPPSIYGYTF. The CDR3 DNA sequence: TGTGCCAGCAGCCACAGGGACCCTCCCAGCATCTATGGCTACACCTTC. V and J are TRBV7-2 and TRBJ1-2, with D possibly being TRBD1 (6 bases). The CDR3 runs to 16 residues. Looked up from germline, CDR1 is SGHTA and CDR2 is FQGNSA. The ends were cut back, 5 bases at V and 4 bases at J, with 20 bases in the middle.

This chain joins TRBV10-2 and TRBJ1-1; D perhaps matches TRBD1 (6 bases). Trimming stripped 2 bases from V and 1 base from J, with 11 bases between. The CDR3 spans 15 residues. Germline lookup yields CDR1 WSHSY and CDR2 SAAADI. CDR3 DNA sequence: TGCGCCAGCAGTGAGATACAGGGCCCGAACACTGAAGCTTTCTTT. Translation: CASSEIQGPNTEAFF.

J is TRBJ2-3 and V is TRBV7-9; 8 bases are a match to TRBD1. Germline-derived CDR1 and CDR2 are SEHNR and FQNEAQ (reference sequence). J lost 3 bases, V lost 2 bases, and 4 bases had no gene match. The CDR3 sequence is 15 residues long. Written as DNA, the CDR3 is TGTGCCAGCAGCTTAACAGGGGGTGGGACAGATACGCAGTATTTT. It translates to CASSLTGGGTDTQYF.

This chain links TRBV6-5 with TRBJ1-2; D uncertain. V was cut by 2 bases and J by 11 bases, with 12 bases left in between. CDR3 length: 12 residues. CDR1 and CDR2 (germline): MNHEY, SVGAGI. In DNA, the CDR3 is TGTGCCAGCAGTTACCCAGGCTCTGGGTACACCTTC. Its protein is CASSYPGSGYTF.

This chain uses TRBV28 with TRBJ2-7, with TRBD2 matching 9 bases. This CDR3 contains 14 residues. V gave up 3 bases and J gave up 3 bases; unmatched junction bases: 3. Germline assignment: CDR1 MDHEN and CDR2 SYDVKM. In nucleotides, the CDR3 is TGTGCCAGCAGTTTCGCTAGCGGGAACTACGAGCAGTACTTC. It encodes CASSFASGNYEQYF.

The chain carries TRBV6-6 and TRBJ1-4, with 8 positions matching TRBD1. The CDR3 extends over 15 amino acids. V shed 0 bases and J 8 bases; nucleotides not matched to a gene: 5. Germline V gives CDR1 MNHNY, CDR2 SVGAGI (reference sequence). In DNA, the CDR3 is TGTGCCAGCAGTTACTCGATCGGACAGGGCGAAAAACTGTTTTTT. As protein: CASSYSIGQGEKLFF.

V is TRBV28 and J is TRBJ1-1, with 8 bases fitting TRBD1. The ends lost 5 bases at V and 4 bases at J; junction bases unmatched: 6. The CDR3 length is 14 residues. Germline V gene data show CDR1 as MDHEN and CDR2 as SYDVKM. CDR3 protein: CASSPRRGRTEAFF. Written as DNA, the CDR3 is TGTGCCAGCAGTCCCCGCAGGGGGCGCACTGAAGCTTTCTTT.

This chain joins TRBV7-6 and TRBJ2-7, with D uncertain. Germline CDR1 SGHVS, CDR2 FNYEAQ. This CDR3 comprises 15 residues. V lost 1 base and J lost 2, with 12 bases in between. CDR3 residues: CASSLEAAGPYEQYF. Written as DNA, the CDR3 is TGTGCCAGCAGCTTAGAGGCGGCCGGCCCCTACGAGCAGTACTTC. The entire variable domain, with the rest obtained from reference TRBV7-6 and TRBJ2-7, is as follows: GAGVSQSPRYKVTKRGQDVALRCDPISGHVSLYWYRQALGQGPEFLTYFNYEAQQDKSGLPNDRFSAERPEGSISTLTIQRTEQRDSAMYRCASSLEAAGPYEQYFGPGTRLTVT.